This T cell receptor beta chain appears in the sequencing data of a study of shared clonotypes between healthy human individuals. This table comes from immunoSEQ multiplex PCR, and its TCRdb copy is limited to in-frame clones, with some not included. The table has about 980,000 clones, 70% to 85% seen once. Study outcomes and limitations: Compared with memory subsets, naive subsets generally had larger estimated richness. Among non-shared clonotypes, generation probabilities were lower than among those shared by all four donors.

In germline, CDR1 is SGHRS, CDR2 YFSETQ. V lost 0 bases to trimming and J lost 3 bases; unmatched junction nucleotides: 11. This CDR3 is 17 amino acids long. This clone appeared a single time. Its antigen is undetermined. Sequenced sample: memory CD4+ T cells sorted from blood. Regarding subset: CD45RA-negative fraction. This receptor was identified in a man aged 18-30 years in good health. The chain has TRBV5-1 and TRBJ2-7, with 8 bases aligning to TRBD2. The CDR3 region is CASSLGFLTSAIYEQYF. The DNA for the CDR3 is TGCGCCAGCAGCTTGGGTTTTCTGACTAGCGCAATCTACGAGCAGTACTTC.